Each of the 21 T cell receptor beta chains below was sequenced from the same sample in a study of molecular identifiers for immune sequencing clone quantification. TCRdb re-called the PCR reads with MiXCR, one entry per CDR3 protein. The sample has more than 450,000 distinct CDR3 sequences, about 25% seen once. The material sequenced was naive CD8+ T cells from blood, with Jurkat cell RNA spiked in. Subset indicated: FACS-sorted CD8+CD4-CCR7+CD45RA+ naive T cells. The receptors originated from a human donor in good health. Some libraries in this study had Jurkat cell RNA spiked in.

The J gene is TRBJ1-2, the V gene TRBV4-3, with D possibly being TRBD1 (5 bases). The ends were cut back, 0 bases at V and 7 bases at J, with 15 bases in the middle. This CDR3 contains 15 residues. Germline V gives CDR1 LGHNA, CDR2 YSLEER. CDR3 sequence: CASSQDVTRGSGYTF. The CDR3, as DNA: TGCGCCAGCAGCCAAGATGTTACTAGGGGCTCTGGCTACACCTTC.

Worth noting for this clonotype: A much bigger clone sits one base away, suggesting this may be a read error. This sequence joins TRBV11-2 and TRBJ2-1; D possibly uses TRBD1 or TRBD2 (6 bases each). CDR3 size: 16 residues. CDR1 and CDR2 from the germline V gene are SGHAT and FQNNGV. CDR3 in DNA: TGTGCCAGCAGACCTACGGGGGCCAGCCCCTACAATGAGCAGGTCTTC. Translation gives CASRPTGASPYNEQVF.

This clonotype was counted ten times or more. This chain links TRBV4-3 with TRBJ1-6, with no clear D. Germline V lookup: CDR1 LGHNA, CDR2 YSLEER. V lost 0 bases and J lost 7, with 10 bases in between. CDR3 length: 15 residues. Written as DNA, the CDR3 is TGCGCCAGCAGCCAAGATGCTGCGAAAAATTCACCCCTCCACTTT. Amino acids: CASSQDAAKNSPLHF.

Concerning this clonotype itself: A much larger clone is a single base away; this may be a read error. This chain uses TRBV9 with TRBJ2-3; weak D call: TRBD1 (5 bases). The J call is doubtful: the DNA matches TRBJ1-5 better. This CDR3 has 12 amino acids. Germline assignment: CDR1 SGDLS and CDR2 YYNGEE. In nucleotides, the CDR3 is TGTGCCAGCAGCGTAGCGGGGGATACGCAGCATTTT. It codes for CASSVAGDTQHF.

This clonotype was seen more than once but under ten times. The chain carries TRBV12-3 or TRBV12-4 and TRBJ1-5; D not certain. The CDR3 totals 12 residues. V was cut by 7 bases and J by 7 bases, with 11 bases left in between. CDR3 in DNA: TGTGCCAGCACCCGGGAATACCAGCCCCAGCATTTT. As protein: CASTREYQPQHF.

A remark on this clonotype: This sequence may be a read error, since a much larger clone differs from it by one base. The V and J genes are TRBV29-1 and TRBJ2-2; perhaps TRBD1 as D (7 bases). V was clipped by 4 bases and J by 3 bases, with 18 bases between them. This CDR3 has 16 residues. Germline V gene lookup returns CDR1 SQVTM and CDR2 ANQGSEA. CDR3 coding DNA: TGCAGCGTTGTTTTAGGGCGCAGGGGGGACACCGGGGAGCTGTTTTTT. Residues: CSVVLGRRGDTGELFF.

This clonotype was counted once. The chain couples TRBV19 to TRBJ1-1; D might be TRBD1 (5 bases). The germline CDR1 and CDR2 sequences are LNHDA and SQIVND (reference sequence). The CDR3 is made up of 12 amino acids. The germline V and J ends were trimmed by 7 bases and 3 bases, with 9 bases remaining between them. The CDR3 bases are TGTGCCAGTACGACAGTGGACACTGAAGCTTTCTTT. The encoded protein is CASTTVDTEAFF.

Details on this clonotype: Since a much larger clone is just one base distant, this may be a read error. The chain links TRBV29-1 to TRBJ2-3; 7 nucleotides line up with TRBD2. Germline values: CDR1 SQVTM, CDR2 ANQGSEA. The junction had 7 bases not matched to a gene; V was cut back by 6 bases and J by 10 bases. The CDR3 consists of 11 residues. The CDR3 nucleotides are TGCAGCGTCACTAGCGTGGATGCGCAGTATTTT. This encodes CSVTSVDAQYF.

This clonotype was seen a handful of times. V and J are TRBV5-1 and TRBJ1-1; D remains unclear. Looked up from germline, CDR1 is SGHRS and CDR2 is YFSETQ. The CDR3 spans 15 residues. V lost 0 bases, J lost 0 bases, and 9 bases lay in between. The CDR3 sequence: CASSLDGYLNTEAFF. CDR3 DNA sequence: TGCGCCAGCAGCTTGGACGGCTATCTGAACACTGAAGCTTTCTTT. Using reference TRBV5-1 and TRBJ1-1 for the parts outside the CDR3, the full variable domain is KAGVTQTPRYLIKTRGQQVTLSCSPISGHRSVSWYQQTPGQGLQFLFEYFSETQRNKGNFPGRFSGRQFSNSRSEMNVSTLELGDSALYLCASSLDGYLNTEAFFGQGTRLTVV.

About this clonotype: At one end, the junction sequence differs from germline, possibly due to a read error. The J gene is TRBJ1-1, the V gene TRBV15, with a weak D call TRBD1 (5 bases). Per the germline V gene, CDR1 is LNHNV and CDR2 is YYDKDF (reference sequence). CDR3 size: 14 residues. The DNA of the CDR3 is TGTGCCACCGGCAGAGAGACAGTTCTCCCTGAAGCTTTCTTT. This encodes CATGRETVLPEAFF.

This CDR3 reads CASSFAQPSGSYNEQFF. As DNA, the CDR3 is TGTGCCAGCAGTTTTGCCCAGCCTAGCGGGAGCTACAATGAGCAGTTCTTC. V usage is TRBV6-5 and J usage is TRBJ2-1, with 10 nucleotides matching TRBD2. J gave up 3 bases and V 4 bases, and 9 bases lay outside the gene matches. The CDR3 has 17 residues. The germline gives CDR1 MNHEY, CDR2 SVGAGI.

This clonotype has just a few counts. The V gene is TRBV7-9, the J gene TRBJ2-1, with D possibly being TRBD2 (6 bases). The germline V gene has CDR1 SEHNR and CDR2 FQNEAQ (reference sequence). The CDR3 length is 13 residues. V was cut by 2 bases and J by 7 bases, with 9 bases left in between. DNA for the CDR3: TGTGCCAGCAGCTTACACGGGGGTAATGAGCAGTTCTTC. Encoded protein: CASSLHGGNEQFF.

This clonotype was counted ten times or more. CDR3 residues: CASSLAGAYEQFF. The DNA of the CDR3 is TGTGCCAGCAGCTTAGCGGGAGCCTATGAGCAGTTCTTC. This chain joins TRBV7-6 and TRBJ2-1; D is perhaps TRBD2 (5 bases). The CDR3 covers 13 residues. V lost 0 bases and J lost 8, with 8 bases in between. Germline V lookup: CDR1 SGHVS, CDR2 FNYEAQ.

At least ten counts were recorded for this clonotype. The J gene is TRBJ2-5, the V gene TRBV29-1, with 9 bases identical to TRBD1. The CDR3 sequence is 12 residues long. Trimming removed 8 bases from V and 5 bases from J; junction bases left unmatched: 6. Germline CDR1 reads SQVTM; CDR2 reads ANQGSEA. In DNA form, the CDR3 reads TGCAGCTCCTGGGACAGGGAGGAGACCCAGTACTTC. Amino acids: CSSWDREETQYF.

The rearrangement uses TRBV9 and TRBJ2-5, with D perhaps being TRBD1 or TRBD2 (5 bases each). Trimming took 3 bases from V and 5 from J, leaving 17 bases between them. The CDR3 length is 15 residues. Per germline, CDR1 SGDLS and CDR2 YYNGEE. The CDR3 loop reads CASSGSGPKLETQYF. Here the CDR3 DNA reads TGTGCCAGCAGCGGGTCGGGACCGAAGCTGGAGACCCAGTACTTC. The full variable domain, with the rest looked up from reference TRBV9 and TRBJ2-5, is DSGVTQTPKHLITATGQRVTLRCSPRSGDLSVYWYQQSLDQGLQFLIQYYNGEERAKGNILERFSAQQFPDLHSELNLSSLELGDSALYFCASSGSGPKLETQYFGPGTRLLVL.

This clonotype has at least ten counts. The chain links TRBV7-9 to TRBJ2-7; TRBD1 aligns across 7 bases. The V gene end was trimmed by 4 bases and the J gene end by 4 bases; junction bases not matched to a gene: 7. Germline assignment: CDR1 SEHNR and CDR2 FQNEAQ (reference sequence). The CDR3 is 14 amino acids. This CDR3 reads CASSSRQGGYEQYF. In DNA form, the CDR3 reads TGTGCCAGCAGCTCCCGACAGGGTGGGTACGAGCAGTACTTC.

A remark on this clonotype: The germline gene is not matched at one end of the junction; a read error may be the cause. The chain employs TRBV24-1 and TRBJ2-1; 9 nucleotides align to TRBD1. Germline loops: CDR1 KGHDR, CDR2 SFDVKD. The CDR3 is 15 residues long. The CDR3 loop is CATSDLKTGGHERFF. CDR3 in DNA: TGTGCCACCAGTGATTTGAAGACAGGGGGACATGAGCGGTTCTTC.

Concerning this clonotype itself: The junction and the germline gene differ at one end; a read error may be behind it. This chain connects TRBV28 to TRBJ1-1, with 11 bases that match TRBD1. The CDR3 has 16 amino acids. The germline gives CDR1 MDHEN, CDR2 SYDVKM. CDR3 region: CACSPRRDRGNTGAFF. CDR3 DNA sequence: TGTGCCTGCAGCCCTCGAAGGGACAGGGGGAACACTGGAGCTTTCTTT.

The gene calls are TRBV30 and TRBJ1-5, with D possibly being TRBD1 (6 bases). Germline V gene sequence: CDR1 GTSNPN, CDR2 SVGIG (reference sequence). V was clipped by 2 bases and J by 0 bases, with 11 bases between them. The CDR3 totals 15 residues. The CDR3 region has the DNA TGTGCCTGGAGTTCGGACAGCTATAGCAATCAGCCCCAGCATTTT. It codes for CAWSSDSYSNQPQHF.

This chain uses TRBV21-1 with TRBJ1-5; the D segment call TRBD1 is taken from the table without a DNA check. TRBV21-1 is annotated as a pseudogene. The CDR3 spans 15 residues. The CDR3 protein is CASSSPTAFVQPQHF. In nucleotides, the CDR3 is TGTGCCAGCAGCAGCCCGACAGCCTTCGTTCAGCCCCAGCATTTT.

This clonotype has a count of ten or more. V and J are TRBV7-9 and TRBJ2-3, with 7 bases lining up with TRBD2. Trimming cost V 2 bases and J 3 bases; bases outside gene matches: 8. CDR3 length equals 16 residues. CDR1 SEHNR and CDR2 FQNEAQ come from the germline V gene (reference sequence). The CDR3 spells CASSLTPRLATDTQYF. In DNA form, the CDR3 reads TGTGCCAGCAGCTTAACCCCCCGACTAGCAACAGATACGCAGTATTTT.